This T cell receptor (beta chain) was sequenced in a study of cytomegalovirus exposure and HLA in healthy donors (dated by TCRdb to about 2017). Broadly, across the study: An earlier analysis of several hundred of the donors reported approximately 300 Gb of sequence data and roughly 120 million unique TCR beta sequences obtained from about 200 million T cells. An early release covering roughly 600 HLA-typed donors comprised 300 to 350 gigabases of sequencing data and tens of millions of unique TCR sequences. Of the 350 to 450 genotyped donors, about 80% fell in the genetic ancestry cluster associated with self-reported Caucasian donors. The study was designed to test whether signatures of past pathogen exposure could be identified by cataloging public T cell receptors. Using immunosequencing, the study profiled T cell repertoires from approximately 700 subjects and related those repertoires to cytomegalovirus serostatus. Along with the roughly 710-subject first cohort, a separate validation cohort of over a hundred different subjects was used. The study combined high-throughput TCR immunosequencing, statistical association of individual TCRs with disease status, and machine learning to predict cytomegalovirus infection status. A later analysis re-examined previously published TCR beta repertoires from just over 650 donors and added high-resolution HLA genotyping to investigate patterns of TCR occurrence. The later analysis used no new phenotypic data to find candidate immune exposures, relying instead on TCR beta sequences and their occurrence across donors. An earlier analysis of 587 of the donors used high-throughput TCR beta sequencing to judge whether each TCR beta V gene segment behaved as functional or pseudogenic. Donor age, sex, ethnicity and CMV serostatus were collected together with the repertoire data. Genome-wide SNP genotypes for about 65% of the roughly 670 donors were used in a later genetic analysis, which treated that subset as a discovery cohort. All discovery cohort repertoires had been generated using a single sequencing platform. HLA typing included class I and class II loci at four-digit resolution. Typing coverage varied by locus: roughly 620-640 donors for A, B, C, DRB1 and DQB1; about 520 for DQA1; around 570 for DPA1; 450 to 480 for DPB1. Roughly 5 DR-DQ haplotypes were treated as single units for association and clustering because of strong linkage in the cohort. Among around 400 genotyped donors of the cohort, an average of around 240,000 unique TCR beta nucleotide sequences were sequenced per donor, roughly a sixth of them non-productive.

General study outcomes and caveats: Correlated functional status among segregating V segments might reflect linkage disequilibrium, but an unknown experimental factor could not be ruled out. According to a later analysis, parvovirus B19, influenza, CMV and Epstein-Barr virus appeared linked to several top co-occurrence clusters. Presence/absence analyses assumed roughly uniform sequencing depth across donors, an assumption that may not hold. While some public TCRs were present in many individuals, most TCR sequences turned up only very rarely across donors. According to a later genetic analysis, donors in an Asian-associated ancestry cluster had fewer N-insertions in productive TCRs than the approximately 700-donor mean. It was suggested by the authors that the approach could potentially be generalized to other disease states and immunological phenotypes. In an earlier analysis of 587 of the donors, most TCR beta V segments were observed in productive rearrangements about 87% or about 30% of the time, broadly matching IMGT annotations. CMV serostatus was the only immune exposure information available for the cohort. A further reported finding was that TCR beta sequences accurately predicted the HLA-A and HLA-B alleles for most subjects in the first cohort. In a later analysis, HLA-associated TCR beta chains were found to be more clonally expanded and to have lower generation probabilities than equally common non-associated chains. A later analysis found that most CMV-associated TCR beta chains appeared HLA-restricted, with HLA associations seemingly driven largely by CMV exposure. Three of the identified cytomegalovirus-associated TCR beta chains were confirmed in vitro to be specific for cytomegalovirus antigens. Because HLA typing was unavailable for some donors at each locus, only the typed subset was used in association tests. A later genetic analysis associated a missense DCLRE1C variant with V-gene and J-gene trimming of TCR beta chains, and an independent cohort replicated the association. The classifier was reported to diagnose cytomegalovirus status with high specificity and sensitivity in both the original and validation cohorts. When HLA alleles, especially DR and DQ, strongly co-occurred, attributing TCR associations to individual alleles was difficult. Because the 87-base-pair reads could not distinguish some IMGT-functional V segments, including TRBV6-2 and TRBV6-3, those segments were excluded. Only TCR beta chains were sequenced in this cohort, and the absence of alpha or paired-chain data limited detectable features. In a later analysis, the rate of TCR association differed among HLA loci, with DRB1 alleles having the most associated TCRs and HLA-C alleles having the fewest. A group of highly shared sequence variants was considered likely to be a technical artifact of the sequencing pipeline. Because counts were too low, roughly 17 rarely observed V segments, including chromosome 9 orphons, were left out of the earlier analysis of over 550 of the donors. A total of about 180 TCR beta chains were listed by the study as associated with cytomegalovirus. At a false discovery rate of 0.05, a later analysis linked roughly 17,000 TCR beta sequences to specific HLA alleles.

The CDR3 has 14 amino acids, counting the end cysteine and phenylalanine. Only CDR3 DNA is held: 42 bases, read in frame from base 1. The trim is 5 bases for V and 4 bases for J, with a gap of 15 bases between the germline ends. CDR1 and CDR2 are read off the germline V gene as SGHRS and YFSETQ. The cohort comprised fewer than 750 healthy bone marrow donors. At the time of sampling, all cohort members were nominally healthy, though unrecorded immune exposures were likely present. The donor was CMV seronegative and was included in the group of about 400 seronegative cohort members. Every donor gave a peripheral blood sample, and the peripheral blood mononuclear cells from that sample were used for TCR beta sequencing. The Qiagen DNeasy Blood Extraction Kit was used to extract genomic DNA from the blood cell samples. The library was produced with the immunoSEQ multiplex PCR assay. A mixture of 60 forward primers for TCR Vbeta segments and 13 reverse primers for TCR Jbeta segments was used in the multiplex PCR. Amplification of the CDR3 region of rearranged TCR beta genes was performed with a multiplex PCR assay on genomic DNA. On the Illumina HiSeq System, the amplified TCR beta libraries were sequenced as 87-base-pair reads. The authors processed their data as follows. A later analysis tallied roughly 78 million unique TCR beta chains across the 666 repertoires, and approximately 9.9 million of those chains were shared by two or more donors. To remove PCR and sequencing errors, raw reads were error-corrected and collapsed into unique sequences using a nearest-neighbor algorithm that merged closely related sequences. Alignment of CDR3 sequences to IMGT reference sequences was used to assign V, D and J gene segments. For a sequence to be retained, at least a six-nucleotide match to both a V gene segment and a J gene segment was required. Rearrangements were called productive when the CDR3 lacked stop codons and stayed in frame with V and J; all others were non-productive. CDR3 was defined by IMGT convention, running from the second conserved V-encoded cysteine to the conserved J-encoded phenylalanine. In an earlier analysis of more than 550 of the donors, sequences lacking an unambiguous match to a single V gene segment were excluded. In an earlier analysis of 587 of the donors, V segments were called functional above 56.7% productive rearrangements and were called segregating when the between-donor standard deviation exceeded 5%. A statistical classification framework was built to diagnose cytomegalovirus status from the catalog of TCR beta chain sequences. In a later analysis, V and J genes were assigned by comparing TCR nucleotide sequences against IMGT/GENE-DB human TR gene sequences. The TCRdist pipeline was used in a later analysis to assign CDR3 sequences and most-parsimonious VDJ recombination scenarios. In a later analysis, each TCR beta chain was defined by its CDR3 amino acid sequence together with its V-gene family, and reads lacking a unique V-gene family were excluded. In a later analysis, 500 to 650 highly shared, low-generation-probability nucleotide sequences were removed to address suspected cross-contamination and a sequencing artifact. A later analysis calculated a clonal expansion index for each public chain from normalized within-repertoire ranks of inferred template counts. In a later analysis, generation probabilities were computed with a VDJ recombination model fitted to out-of-frame rearrangements, and the resulting probabilities were checked against IGoR. In a later analysis, hypergeometric tests were used to score TCR-TCR, TCR-HLA and TCR-CMV co-occurrence, with a repertoire-size bias correction applied to TCR pairs. In a later analysis, false discovery rates were estimated by permuting HLA or CMV assignments 20 times. In a later analysis, co-occurring TCRs were grouped using DBSCAN, and TCRdist sequence similarity was added for clustering within HLA-allele-positive subsets. Repertoires with fewer than 30,000 or more than 120,000 public chains were left out of co-occurrence clustering, as were five repertoires with anomalous nucleotide sharing. Drawn from immuneACCESS, this table holds only the in-frame rearrangements with V and J called that TCRdb kept. Clones are partly lost; checked studies trace under half to an unresolved V gene and leave the rest unexplained. The V and J calls and clone size were taken over from that table, and D and trimming were inferred from the DNA. Present in this sample are approximately 140,000 clones, around 85% of which were seen just once. The leading ten clones occupy around 1.7% of the sample.

As to this clone: Its antigen remains unidentified. No quality values exist for individual bases; no much larger clone is one base distant.

This chain joins TRBV5-1 to TRBJ1-2; too little of a D gene remains to name it. The sequence derives from a boy under 18 in good health and CMV-seronegative. The source material was PBMCs. The CDR3 reads CASRIGPAVYGYTF. DNA sequence: TGCGCCAGCAGAATAGGTCCGGCGGTCTATGGCTACACCTTC.